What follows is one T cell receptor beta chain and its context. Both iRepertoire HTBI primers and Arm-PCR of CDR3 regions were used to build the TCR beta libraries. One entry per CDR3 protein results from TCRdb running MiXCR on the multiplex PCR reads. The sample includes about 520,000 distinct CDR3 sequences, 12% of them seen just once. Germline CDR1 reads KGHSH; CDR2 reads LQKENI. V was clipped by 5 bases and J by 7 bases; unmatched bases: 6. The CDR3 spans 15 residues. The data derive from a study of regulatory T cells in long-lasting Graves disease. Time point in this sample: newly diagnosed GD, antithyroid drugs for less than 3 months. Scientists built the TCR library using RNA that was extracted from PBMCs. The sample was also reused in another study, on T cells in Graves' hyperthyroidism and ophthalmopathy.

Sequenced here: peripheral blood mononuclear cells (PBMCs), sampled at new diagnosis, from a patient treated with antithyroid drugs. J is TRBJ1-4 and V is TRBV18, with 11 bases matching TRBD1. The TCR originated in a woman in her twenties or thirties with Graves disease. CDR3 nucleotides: TGTGCCAGCTCATATGGACAGGGGGCCGTTGAAAAACTGTTTTTT. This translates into CASSYGQGAVEKLFF. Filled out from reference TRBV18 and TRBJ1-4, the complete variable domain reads NAGVMQNPRHLVRRRGQEARLRCSPMKGHSHVYWYRQLPEEGLKFMVYLQKENIIDESGMPKERFSAEFPKEGPSILRIQQVVRGDSAAYFCASSYGQGAVEKLFFGSGTQLSVL.